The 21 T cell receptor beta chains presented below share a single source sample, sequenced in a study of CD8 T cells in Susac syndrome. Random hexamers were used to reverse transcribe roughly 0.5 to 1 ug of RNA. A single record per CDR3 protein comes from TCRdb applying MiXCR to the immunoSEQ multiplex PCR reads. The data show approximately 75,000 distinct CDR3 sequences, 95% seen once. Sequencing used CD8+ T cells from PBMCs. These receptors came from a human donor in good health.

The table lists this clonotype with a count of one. In nucleotides, the CDR3 is TGTGCCAGCAGGCCGTTGACAGGGTTCTCTTCCTACGAGCAGTACGTC. Protein product: CASRPLTGFSSYEQYV. V and J are TRBV6-1 and TRBJ2-7; 7 bases fit TRBD1. Germline V gene sequence: CDR1 MNHNS, CDR2 SASEGT. The CDR3 consists of 16 residues. Germline trimming cut 6 bases from V and 1 base from J; bases unmatched to any gene: 12.

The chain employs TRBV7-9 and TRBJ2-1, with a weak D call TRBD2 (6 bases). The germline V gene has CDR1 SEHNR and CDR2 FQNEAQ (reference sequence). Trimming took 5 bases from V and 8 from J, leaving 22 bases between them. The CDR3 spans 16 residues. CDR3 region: CASSHSPGRGTDEQFF. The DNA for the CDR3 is TGTGCCAGCAGCCATTCTCCGGGACGGGGGACGGATGAGCAGTTCTTC.

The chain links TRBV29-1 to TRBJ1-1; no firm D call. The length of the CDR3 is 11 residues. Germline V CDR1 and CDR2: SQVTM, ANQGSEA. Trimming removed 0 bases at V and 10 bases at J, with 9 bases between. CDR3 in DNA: TGCAGCGTTGAAGAAATCCAAGGAGCTTTCTTT. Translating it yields CSVEEIQGAFF. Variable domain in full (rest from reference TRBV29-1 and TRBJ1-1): SAVISQKPSRDICQRGTSLTIQCQVDSQVTMMFWYRQQPGQSLTLIATANQGSEATYESGFVIDKFPISRPNLTFSTLTVSNMSPEDSSIYLCSVEEIQGAFFGQGTRLTVV.

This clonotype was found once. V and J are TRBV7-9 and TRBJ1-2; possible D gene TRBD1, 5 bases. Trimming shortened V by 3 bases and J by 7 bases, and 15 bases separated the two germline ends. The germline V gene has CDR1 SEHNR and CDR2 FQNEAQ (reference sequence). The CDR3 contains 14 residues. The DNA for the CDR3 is TGTGCCAGCAGCTTGGCAGGGAGGTTAGCTGGCTACACCTTC. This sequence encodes CASSLAGRLAGYTF.

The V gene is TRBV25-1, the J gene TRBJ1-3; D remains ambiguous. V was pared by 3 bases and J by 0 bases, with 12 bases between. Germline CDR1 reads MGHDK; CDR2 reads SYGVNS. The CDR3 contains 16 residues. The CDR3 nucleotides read TGTGCCAGCAGTGATTCGGGGTTGGACTCTGGAAACACCATATATTTT. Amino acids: CASSDSGLDSGNTIYF.

The CDR3 region has the DNA TGTGCTAGTGGTTTGGTCTCCGAGGAGACCCAGTACTTC. It yields the protein CASGLVSEETQYF. The V gene is TRBV12-5, the J gene TRBJ2-5; no reliable D call. Germline lookup yields CDR1 LGHNT and CDR2 FRNRAP. The CDR3 loop spans 13 amino acids. The V end lost 0 bases, the J end lost 5 bases, and 7 bases lay between the germline ends.

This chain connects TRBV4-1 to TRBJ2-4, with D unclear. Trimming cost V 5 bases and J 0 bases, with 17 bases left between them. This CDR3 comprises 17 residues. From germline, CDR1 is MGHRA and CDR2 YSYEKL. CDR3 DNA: TGCGCCAGCAGCGGAGCAGGAGTAGGTACAGCCAAAAACATTCAGTACTTC. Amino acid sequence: CASSGAGVGTAKNIQYF.

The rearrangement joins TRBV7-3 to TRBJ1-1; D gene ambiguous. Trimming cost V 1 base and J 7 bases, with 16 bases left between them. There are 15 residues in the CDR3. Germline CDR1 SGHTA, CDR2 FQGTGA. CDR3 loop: CASSLSNAGWGEAFF. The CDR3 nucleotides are TGTGCCAGCAGCTTAAGTAACGCAGGCTGGGGTGAAGCTTTCTTT.

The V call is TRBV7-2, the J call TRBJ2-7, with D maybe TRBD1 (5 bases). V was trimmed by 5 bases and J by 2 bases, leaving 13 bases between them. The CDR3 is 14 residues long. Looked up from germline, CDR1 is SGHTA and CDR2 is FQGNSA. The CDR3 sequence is CASSPGEGAYEQYV. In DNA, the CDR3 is TGTGCCAGCAGCCCCGGTGAAGGGGCCTACGAGCAGTACGTC.

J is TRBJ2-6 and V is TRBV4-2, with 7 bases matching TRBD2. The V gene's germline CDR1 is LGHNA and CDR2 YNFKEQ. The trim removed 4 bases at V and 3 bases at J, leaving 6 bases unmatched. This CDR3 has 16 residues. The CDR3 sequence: CASSPQGEGGANVLTF. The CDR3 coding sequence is TGTGCCAGCAGCCCCCAAGGGGAGGGTGGGGCCAACGTCCTGACTTTC.

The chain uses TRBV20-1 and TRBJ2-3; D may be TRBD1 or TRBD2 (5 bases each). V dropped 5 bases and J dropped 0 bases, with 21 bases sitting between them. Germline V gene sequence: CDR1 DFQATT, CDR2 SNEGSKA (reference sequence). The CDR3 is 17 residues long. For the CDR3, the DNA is TGCAGTGCTTATGGGGCCCGGGCCGGGGTTAGCACAGATACGCAGTATTTT. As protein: CSAYGARAGVSTDTQYF.

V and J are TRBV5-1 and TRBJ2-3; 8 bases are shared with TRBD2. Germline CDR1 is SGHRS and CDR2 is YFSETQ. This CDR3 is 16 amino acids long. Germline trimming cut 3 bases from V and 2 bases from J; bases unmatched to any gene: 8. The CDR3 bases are TGCGCCAGCAGCTCGCGAGGGCGGGGGGCCACAGATACGCAGTATTTT. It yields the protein CASSSRGRGATDTQYF. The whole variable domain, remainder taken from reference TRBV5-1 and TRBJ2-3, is KAGVTQTPRYLIKTRGQQVTLSCSPISGHRSVSWYQQTPGQGLQFLFEYFSETQRNKGNFPGRFSGRQFSNSRSEMNVSTLELGDSALYLCASSSRGRGATDTQYFGPGTRLTVL.

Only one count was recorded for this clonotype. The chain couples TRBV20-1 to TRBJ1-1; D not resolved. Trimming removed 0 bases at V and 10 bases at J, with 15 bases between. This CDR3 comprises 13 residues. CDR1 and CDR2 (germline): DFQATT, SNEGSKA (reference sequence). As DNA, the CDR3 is TGCAGTGCTAGAGAAGTACGGGATCCAGGAGCTTTCTTT. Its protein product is CSAREVRDPGAFF.

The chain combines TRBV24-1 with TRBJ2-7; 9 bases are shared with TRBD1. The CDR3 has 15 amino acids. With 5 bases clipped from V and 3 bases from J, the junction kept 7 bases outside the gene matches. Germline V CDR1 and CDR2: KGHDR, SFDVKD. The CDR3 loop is CATSVQRDRDYEQYV. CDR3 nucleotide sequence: TGTGCCACCAGTGTCCAGCGGGACAGGGACTACGAGCAGTACGTC.

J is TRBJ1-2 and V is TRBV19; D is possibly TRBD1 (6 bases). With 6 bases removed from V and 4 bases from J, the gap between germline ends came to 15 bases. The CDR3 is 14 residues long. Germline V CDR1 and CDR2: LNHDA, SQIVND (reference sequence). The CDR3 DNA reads TGTGCCAGTAGGGGCACAGGGCTGGGCTATGGCTACACCTTC. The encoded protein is CASRGTGLGYGYTF.

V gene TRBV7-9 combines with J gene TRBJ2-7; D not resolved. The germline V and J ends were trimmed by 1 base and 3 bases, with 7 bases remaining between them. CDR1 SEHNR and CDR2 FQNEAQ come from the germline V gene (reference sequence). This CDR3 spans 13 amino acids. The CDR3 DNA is TGTGCCAGCAGCTTAGGCAGCGTCTACGAGCAGTACTTC. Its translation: CASSLGSVYEQYF.

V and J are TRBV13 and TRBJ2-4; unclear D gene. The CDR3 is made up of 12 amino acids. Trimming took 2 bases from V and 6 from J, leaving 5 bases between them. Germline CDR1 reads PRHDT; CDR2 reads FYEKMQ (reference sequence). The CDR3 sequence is CASSLFGNIQYF. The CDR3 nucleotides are TGTGCCAGCAGCTTATTCGGAAACATTCAGTACTTC.

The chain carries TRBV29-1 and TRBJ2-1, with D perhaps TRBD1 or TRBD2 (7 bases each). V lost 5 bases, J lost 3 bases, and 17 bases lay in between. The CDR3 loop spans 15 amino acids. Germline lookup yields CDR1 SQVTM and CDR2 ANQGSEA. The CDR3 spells CSVHVQGRGYNEQFF. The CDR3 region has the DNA TGCAGCGTTCATGTACAGGGGAGGGGCTACAATGAGCAGTTCTTC.

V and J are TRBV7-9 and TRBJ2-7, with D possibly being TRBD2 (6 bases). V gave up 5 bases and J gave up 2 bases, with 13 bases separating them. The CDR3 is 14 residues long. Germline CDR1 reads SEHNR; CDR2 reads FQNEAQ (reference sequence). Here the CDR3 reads CASSPPSAPYEQYF. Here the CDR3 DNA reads TGTGCCAGCAGCCCTCCTAGCGCACCCTACGAGCAGTACTTC.

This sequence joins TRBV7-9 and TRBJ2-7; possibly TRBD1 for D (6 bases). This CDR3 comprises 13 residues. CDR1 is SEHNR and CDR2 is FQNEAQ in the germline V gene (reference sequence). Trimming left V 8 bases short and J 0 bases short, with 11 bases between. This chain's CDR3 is CASGTDSSYEQYF. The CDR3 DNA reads TGTGCCAGCGGCACGGACAGCTCCTACGAGCAGTACTTC.

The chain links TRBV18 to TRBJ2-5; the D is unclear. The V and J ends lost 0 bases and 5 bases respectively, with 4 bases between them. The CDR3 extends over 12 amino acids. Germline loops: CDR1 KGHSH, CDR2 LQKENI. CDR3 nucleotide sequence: TGTGCCAGCTCACCACCGGAGGAGACCCAGTACTTC. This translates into CASSPPEETQYF.